This T cell receptor beta chain appears in the sequencing data of a study of blood T cell repertoires in COVID-19. Study-level background: Samples of COVID-19 (acute and convalescent) were obtained from the United States, Italy and Spain. Sources were T cells, B-cell-depleted T cells, or PBMCs; the material itself was cDNA or gDNA.

The CDR3 is 13 residues long. Germline CDR1 reads LGHDT; CDR2 reads YNNKEL (reference sequence). The ends were cut back, 4 bases at V and 4 bases at J, with 10 bases in the middle. Original processing methods: For nucleated cells, counts were estimated from reference gene primer amplification. This table comes from immunoSEQ multiplex PCR, and its TCRdb copy is limited to in-frame clones, with some not included. That table gives V, J and clone size, and the DNA gave D and trimming. The sample has about 270,000 clones; around 81% are singletons. The specimen sequenced was peripheral blood. This chain connects TRBV3-1 (or the pseudogene TRBV3-2) to TRBJ1-1, with D perhaps matching TRBD1 (5 bases). The sequence came from a woman aged 55-70 years with active or convalescent COVID-19. The CDR3 loop reads CASSRPGGTEAFF. CDR3 nucleotides: TGTGCCAGCAGCCGCCCGGGGGGCACTGAAGCTTTCTTT.